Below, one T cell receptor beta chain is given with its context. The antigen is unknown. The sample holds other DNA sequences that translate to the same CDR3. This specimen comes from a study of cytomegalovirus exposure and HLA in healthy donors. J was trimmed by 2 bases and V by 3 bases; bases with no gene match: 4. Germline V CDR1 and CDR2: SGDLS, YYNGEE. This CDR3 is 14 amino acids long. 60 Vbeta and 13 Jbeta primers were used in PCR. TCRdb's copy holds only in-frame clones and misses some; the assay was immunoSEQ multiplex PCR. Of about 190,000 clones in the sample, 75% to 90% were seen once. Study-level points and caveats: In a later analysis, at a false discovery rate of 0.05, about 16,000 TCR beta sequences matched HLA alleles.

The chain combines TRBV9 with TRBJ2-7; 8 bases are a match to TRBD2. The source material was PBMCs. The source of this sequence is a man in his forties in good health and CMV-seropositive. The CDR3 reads CASSAGGGTYEQYF. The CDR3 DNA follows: TGTGCCAGCAGCGCCGGGGGGGGGACCTACGAGCAGTACTTC.